The clone carrying this T cell receptor beta chain was observed a handful of times. This record belongs to a study of blood T cell repertoires in COVID-19. For the study at large: Sites across the United States, Italy and Spain contributed samples from acute and convalescent COVID-19. In each case, the material was cDNA or gDNA derived from T cells, B-cell-depleted T cells, or PBMCs.

In the original processing: From reference gene primer amplification, estimates of nucleated cell counts were derived. Profiled with immunoSEQ multiplex PCR; TCRdb holds only in-frame clones, not every one. The DNA was the basis for D and trimming; V, J and clone size are from that table. The table lists over 85,000 clones, approximately 86% of them singletons. The CDR3 consists of 13 residues. Germline values: CDR1 SGHTA, CDR2 FQGNSA. Trimming pared 2 bases from V and 7 bases from J, leaving 9 bases between. The sequencing sample was made of peripheral blood. This TCR came from a man in his sixties with acute or convalescent COVID-19. This chain uses TRBV7-2 with TRBJ1-5; unclear D gene. The CDR3 loop reads CASSLYFGQPQHF. Here the CDR3 DNA reads TGTGCCAGCAGCTTATACTTCGGGCAGCCCCAGCATTTT.